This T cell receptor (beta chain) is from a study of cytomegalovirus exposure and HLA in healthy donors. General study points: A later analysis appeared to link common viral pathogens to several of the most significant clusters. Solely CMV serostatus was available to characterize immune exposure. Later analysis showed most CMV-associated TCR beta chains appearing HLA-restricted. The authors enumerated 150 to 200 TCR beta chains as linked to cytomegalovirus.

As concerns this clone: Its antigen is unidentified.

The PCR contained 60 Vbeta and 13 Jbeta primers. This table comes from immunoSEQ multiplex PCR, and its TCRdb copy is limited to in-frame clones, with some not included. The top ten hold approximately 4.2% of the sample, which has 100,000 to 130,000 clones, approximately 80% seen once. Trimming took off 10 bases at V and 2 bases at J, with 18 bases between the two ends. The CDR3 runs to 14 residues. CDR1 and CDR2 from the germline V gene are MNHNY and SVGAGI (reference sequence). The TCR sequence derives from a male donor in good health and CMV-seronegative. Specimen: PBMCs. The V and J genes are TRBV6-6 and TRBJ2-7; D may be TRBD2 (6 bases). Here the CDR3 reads CATRTTGETYEQYF. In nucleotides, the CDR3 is TGTGCCACCAGGACGACGGGAGAGACCTACGAGCAGTACTTC.